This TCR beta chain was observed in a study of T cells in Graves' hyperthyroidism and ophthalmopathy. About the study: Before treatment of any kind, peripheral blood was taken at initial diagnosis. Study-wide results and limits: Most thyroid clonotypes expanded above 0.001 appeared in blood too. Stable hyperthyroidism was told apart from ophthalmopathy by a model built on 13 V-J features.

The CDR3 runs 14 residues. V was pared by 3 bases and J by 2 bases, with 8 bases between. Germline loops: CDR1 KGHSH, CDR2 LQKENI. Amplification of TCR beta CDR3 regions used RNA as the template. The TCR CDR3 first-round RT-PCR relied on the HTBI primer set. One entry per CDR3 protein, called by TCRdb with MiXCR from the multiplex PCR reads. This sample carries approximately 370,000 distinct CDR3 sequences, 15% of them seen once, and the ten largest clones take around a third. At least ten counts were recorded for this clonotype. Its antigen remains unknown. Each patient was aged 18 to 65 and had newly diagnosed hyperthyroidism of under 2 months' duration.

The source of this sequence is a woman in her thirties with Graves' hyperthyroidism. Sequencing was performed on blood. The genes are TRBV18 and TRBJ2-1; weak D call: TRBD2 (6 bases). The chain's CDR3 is CASSPASAYNEQFF. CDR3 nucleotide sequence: TGTGCCAGCTCACCGGCTAGCGCCTACAATGAGCAGTTCTTC.